This entry describes one TCR beta chain. This clonotype occurred a few times. The antigen it recognizes is unknown. No per-base quality is available; no much larger clone lies one base away. The method was RT-PCR. The listed sequencing device is Illumina HiSeq 2500. TCRdb reanalyzed the raw reads on its own, using fastp at Q25 for trimming and MiXCR for clone calling, and kept in-frame beta chains. Here each entry gathers all rows of one CDR3 protein and keeps the most common genes and DNA. In all, the sample holds around 160,000 distinct CDR3 sequences, and about a tenth of those were seen once. The ten largest clones capture roughly 12% of the sample. Sample time point, as interpreted from the label and publication: more than 40 days after influenza vaccine administration. This specimen comes from a study of response to subunit inactivated influenza vaccine (dated 2018 in TCRdb). In terms of the full investigation: To follow how T cells responded to a trivalent subunit inactivated influenza vaccine, the researchers relied on deep quantitative profiling of the T cell receptor repertoire.

Summary of the overall study and its limitations: According to the authors, only a limited number of new T cells may be recruited by each seasonal influenza vaccination.

Including the terminal cysteine and phenylalanine, the CDR3 comprises 14 residues. Only the CDR3 portion is preserved as DNA: 42 bases, with reading frame beginning at the first base. Per the germline V gene, SGHTA is the CDR1 and FQGNSA is the CDR2. V sheds 1 base and J sheds 2 bases, leaving 8 bases between their ends. The rearrangement joined TRBV7-2 to TRBJ2-5; the D gene is not confidently resolved. This TCR derives from a man aged 45 to 65 who received an inactivated influenza vaccine. Donor details come from another sample of the same person, matched by shared clones. The sequences come from non-naive T cells sorted from PBMCs, collected roughly 46 days after vaccination. Sample cell subset or site, as interpreted from the label and publication: memory T cell fraction. The base sequence is TGTGCCAGCAGCTTAGGGTGGAAACAAGAGACCCAGTACTTC. Its translation reads: CASSLGWKQETQYF.